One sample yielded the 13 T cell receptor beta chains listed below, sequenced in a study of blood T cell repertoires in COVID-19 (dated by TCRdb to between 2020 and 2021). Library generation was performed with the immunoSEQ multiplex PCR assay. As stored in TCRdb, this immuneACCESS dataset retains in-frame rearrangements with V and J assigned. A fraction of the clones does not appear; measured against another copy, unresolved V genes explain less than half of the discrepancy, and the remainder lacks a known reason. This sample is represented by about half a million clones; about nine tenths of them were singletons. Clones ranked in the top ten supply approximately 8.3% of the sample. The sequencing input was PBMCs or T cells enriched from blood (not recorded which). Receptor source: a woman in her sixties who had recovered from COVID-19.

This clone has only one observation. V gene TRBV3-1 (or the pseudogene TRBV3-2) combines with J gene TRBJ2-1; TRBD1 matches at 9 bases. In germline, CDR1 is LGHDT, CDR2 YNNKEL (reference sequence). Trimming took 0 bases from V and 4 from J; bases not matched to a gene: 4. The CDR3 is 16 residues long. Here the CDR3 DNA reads TGTGCCAGCAGCCAAGACCTGGGACAGGGATACAATGAGCAGTTCTTC. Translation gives CASSQDLGQGYNEQFF.

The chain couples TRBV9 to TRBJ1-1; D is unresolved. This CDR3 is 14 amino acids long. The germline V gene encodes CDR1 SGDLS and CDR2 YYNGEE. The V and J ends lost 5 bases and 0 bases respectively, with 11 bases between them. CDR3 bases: TGTGCCAGCAGTCAAACCAGTATGAACACTGAAGCTTTCTTT. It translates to CASSQTSMNTEAFF.

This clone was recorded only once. CDR3 coding DNA: TGTGCCAGCAGGTTACAGGGTCAGGGCGGGGAGCTGTTTTTT. Its translation is CASRLQGQGGELFF. This sequence joins TRBV27 and TRBJ2-2; D is possibly TRBD1 (6 bases). CDR3 size: 14 residues. V was clipped by 6 bases and J by 7 bases, with 15 bases between them. Germline lookup yields CDR1 MNHEY and CDR2 SMNVEV (reference sequence).

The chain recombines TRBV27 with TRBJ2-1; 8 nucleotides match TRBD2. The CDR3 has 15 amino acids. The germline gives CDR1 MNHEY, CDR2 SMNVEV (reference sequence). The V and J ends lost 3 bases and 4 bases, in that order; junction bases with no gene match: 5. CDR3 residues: CASSFRSGAYNEQFF. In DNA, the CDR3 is TGTGCCAGCAGTTTCCGTAGCGGGGCTTACAATGAGCAGTTCTTC.

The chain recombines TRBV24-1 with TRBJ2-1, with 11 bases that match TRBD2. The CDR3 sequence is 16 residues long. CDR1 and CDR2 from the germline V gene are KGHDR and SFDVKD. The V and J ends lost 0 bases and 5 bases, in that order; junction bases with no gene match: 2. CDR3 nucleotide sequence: TGTGCCACCAGTGATTTGCAGACTAGCGGGGACAATGAGCAGTTCTTC. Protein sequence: CATSDLQTSGDNEQFF.

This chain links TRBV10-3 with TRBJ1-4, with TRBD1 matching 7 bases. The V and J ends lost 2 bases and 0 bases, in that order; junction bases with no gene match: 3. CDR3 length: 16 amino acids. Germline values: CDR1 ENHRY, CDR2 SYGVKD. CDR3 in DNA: TGTGCCATCAGTGAGAGAACAGGGGCAACTAATGAAAAACTGTTTTTT. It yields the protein CAISERTGATNEKLFF.

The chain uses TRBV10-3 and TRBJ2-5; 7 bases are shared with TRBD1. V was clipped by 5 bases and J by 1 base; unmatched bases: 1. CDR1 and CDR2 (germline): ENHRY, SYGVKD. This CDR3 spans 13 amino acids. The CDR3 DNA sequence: TGTGCCATCAGTAGGGACAGCCAAGAGACCCAGTACTTC. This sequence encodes CAISRDSQETQYF.

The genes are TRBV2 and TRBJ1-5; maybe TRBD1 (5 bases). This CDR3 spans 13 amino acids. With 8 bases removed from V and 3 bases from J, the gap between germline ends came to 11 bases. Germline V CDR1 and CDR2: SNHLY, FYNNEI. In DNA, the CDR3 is TGTGCCAGCGTGAGACAGAACAATCAGCCCCAGCATTTT. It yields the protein CASVRQNNQPQHF.

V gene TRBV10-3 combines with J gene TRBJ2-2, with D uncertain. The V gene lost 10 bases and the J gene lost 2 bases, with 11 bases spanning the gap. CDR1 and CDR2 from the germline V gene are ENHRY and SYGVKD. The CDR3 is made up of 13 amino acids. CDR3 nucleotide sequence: TGTGCCAGCTACGGAGTTAACACCGGGGAGCTGTTTTTT. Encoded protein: CASYGVNTGELFF.

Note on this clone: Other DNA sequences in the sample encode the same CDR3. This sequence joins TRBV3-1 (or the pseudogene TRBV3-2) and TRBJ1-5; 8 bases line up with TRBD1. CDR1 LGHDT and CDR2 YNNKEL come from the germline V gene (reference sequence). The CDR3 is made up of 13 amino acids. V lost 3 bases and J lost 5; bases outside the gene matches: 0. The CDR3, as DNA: TGTGCCAGCAGCCAGGACAGGGATCAGCCCCAGCATTTT. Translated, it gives CASSQDRDQPQHF.

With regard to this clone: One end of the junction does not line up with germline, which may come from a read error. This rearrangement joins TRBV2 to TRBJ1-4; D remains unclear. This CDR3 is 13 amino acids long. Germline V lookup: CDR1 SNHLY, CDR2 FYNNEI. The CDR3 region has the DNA TGTGCCGGCAGGCCCCGGGGAAGGGAAAAACTGTTTTTT. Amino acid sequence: CAGRPRGREKLFF.

CDR3 protein: CASSIRDEKLFF. In nucleotides, the CDR3 is TGTGCCAGTAGTATACGGGATGAAAAACTGTTTTTT. The rearrangement links TRBV19 to TRBJ1-4; D gene unclear. The CDR3 length is 12 residues. Germline CDR1 and CDR2: LNHDA and SQIVND (reference sequence). Trimming pared 2 bases from V and 6 bases from J, leaving 4 bases between. The whole variable domain, filled in from reference TRBV19 and TRBJ1-4, reads DGGITQSPKYLFRKEGQNVTLSCEQNLNHDAMYWYRQDPGQGLRLIYYSQIVNDFQKGDIAEGYSVSREKKESFPLTVTSAQKNPTAFYLCASSIRDEKLFFGSGTQLSVL.

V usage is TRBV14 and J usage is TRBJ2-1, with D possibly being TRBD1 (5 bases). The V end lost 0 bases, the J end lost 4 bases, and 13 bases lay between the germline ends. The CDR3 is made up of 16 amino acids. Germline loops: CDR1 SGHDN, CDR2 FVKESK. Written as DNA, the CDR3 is TGTGCCAGCAGCCAAGAGGGGCCCTCGAGGTACAATGAGCAGTTCTTC. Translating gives CASSQEGPSRYNEQFF.